This T cell receptor beta chain was sequenced for a study of shared T cell receptors in the human thymus. The data were produced by immunoSEQ multiplex PCR, yet TCRdb's version contains in-frame clones alone and is incomplete. The table includes hundreds of thousands of clones, about 89% detected once. These sequences were also reported in another study, on human thymus T cells. That investigation notes: Donors were healthy Finnish babies undergoing corrective operations for congenital heart defects. Resections from corrective heart surgery supplied the thymus tissue. Within thymic and blood repertoires, V and J gene usage appeared to be biased. Related research found strongly overlapping thymic repertoires in unrelated individuals.

The sequenced material came from thymocytes. The clonotype comes from a boy younger than two with a congenital heart defect.

CDR3 coding DNA: TGTGCCATCAGTGAGTTCCCCACGAACACCTCCTACGAGCAGTACTTC. Residues: CAISEFPTNTSYEQYF. This chain connects TRBV10-3 to TRBJ2-7; D uncertain. The CDR3 runs to 16 residues. The germline V gene has CDR1 ENHRY and CDR2 SYGVKD. V lost 1 base and J lost 0, with 13 bases in between.